This is a list of T cell receptor beta chains from one sample in a study of blood T cell repertoires in COVID-19. Profiled with immunoSEQ multiplex PCR; TCRdb holds only in-frame clones, not every one. The sample shows some 170,000 clones, roughly 84% of them seen only once. The sequenced material came from PBMCs or T cells enriched from blood (not recorded which). These receptors were collected from a human donor with acute COVID-19. The donor label of this sample is uncertain. CDR3s leave out the opening cysteine and the closing phenylalanine or tryptophan.

J: TRBJ2-7
V: TRBV6-5
CDR3: ASSYRSGGPYEQY

J: TRBJ2-3
V: TRBV11-2
CDR3: ASSLGRGGARDTQY

J: TRBJ1-1
V: TRBV28
CDR3: ASSSPTGVNTEAF

J: TRBJ2-5
V: TRBV11-2
CDR3: ASSLEVAGETQY

J: TRBJ1-5
V: TRBV6-5
CDR3: ASSEGDQPQH

J: TRBJ1-2
V: TRBV5-6
CDR3: ASSWEGSDYGYT

J: TRBJ2-7
V: TRBV7-2
CDR3: ASSASPARQRGNSYEQY

J: TRBJ2-7
V: TRBV5-4
CDR3: ASSLEPGGPYEQY

J: TRBJ2-5
V: TRBV19
CDR3: ASRDRETQY

J: TRBJ2-7
V: TRBV5-5
CDR3: ASSRIGDISYEQY

J: TRBJ2-7
V: TRBV6-5
CDR3: ASSYGTGGLREQY

J: TRBJ2-7
V: TRBV5-4
CDR3: ASSGWPRDRSYEQY

J: TRBJ2-5
V: TRBV28
CDR3: ASSIGQGVQETQY

J: TRBJ2-7
V: TRBV19
CDR3: ASSSHDEQY

J: TRBJ1-2
V: TRBV30
CDR3: AWMGDSGYGYT

J: TRBJ2-3
V: TRBV7-2
CDR3: ASSIMVAGGITDTQY

J: TRBJ1-6
V: TRBV15
CDR3: ATSRPIQGGYSPLH

J: TRBJ1-2
V: TRBV7-9
CDR3: ASSLDSYYGYT

J: TRBJ1-1
V: TRBV5-1
CDR3: ASSGGIGVNTEAF

J: TRBJ1-1
V: TRBV3-1/TRBV3-2
CDR3: ASSQDRGGPF

J: TRBJ1-6
V: TRBV5-1
CDR3: ASSQENSPLH

J: TRBJ1-1
V: TRBV5-1
CDR3: ASSRRGSSGNTEAF

J: TRBJ1-2
V: TRBV4-1
CDR3: ASSQERGIYGYT

J: TRBJ1-1
V: TRBV5-4
CDR3: ASSLQGAGTEAF